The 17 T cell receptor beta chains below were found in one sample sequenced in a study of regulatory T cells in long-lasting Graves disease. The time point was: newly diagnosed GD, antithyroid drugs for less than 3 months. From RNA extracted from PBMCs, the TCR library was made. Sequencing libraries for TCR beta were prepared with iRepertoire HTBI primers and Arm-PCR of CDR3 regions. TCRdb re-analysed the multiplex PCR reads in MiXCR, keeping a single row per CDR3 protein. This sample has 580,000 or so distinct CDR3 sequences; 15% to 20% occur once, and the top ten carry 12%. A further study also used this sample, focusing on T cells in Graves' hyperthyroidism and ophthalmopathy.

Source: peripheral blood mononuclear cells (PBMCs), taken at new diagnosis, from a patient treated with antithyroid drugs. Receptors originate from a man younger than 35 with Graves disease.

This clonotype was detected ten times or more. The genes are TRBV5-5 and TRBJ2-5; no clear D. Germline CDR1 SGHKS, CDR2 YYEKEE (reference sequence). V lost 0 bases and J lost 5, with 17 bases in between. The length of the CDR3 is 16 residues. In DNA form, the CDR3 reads TGTGCCAGCAGCTTGGGAAGGTTTAAAATAATGGAGACCCAGTACTTC. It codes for CASSLGRFKIMETQYF.

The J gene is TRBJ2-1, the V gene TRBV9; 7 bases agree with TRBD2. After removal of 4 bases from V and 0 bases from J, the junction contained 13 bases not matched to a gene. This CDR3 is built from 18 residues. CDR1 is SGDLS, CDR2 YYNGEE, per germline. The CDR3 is CASSPWTSLTGSYNEQFF. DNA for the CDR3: TGTGCCAGCAGCCCATGGACTAGTCTCACGGGCTCCTACAATGAGCAGTTCTTC.

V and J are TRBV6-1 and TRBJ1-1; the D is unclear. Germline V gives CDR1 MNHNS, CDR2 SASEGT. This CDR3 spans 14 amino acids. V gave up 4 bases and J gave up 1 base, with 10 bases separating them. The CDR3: CASSVPRGNTEAFF. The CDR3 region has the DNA TGTGCCAGCAGTGTCCCCCGTGGGAACACTGAAGCTTTCTTT.

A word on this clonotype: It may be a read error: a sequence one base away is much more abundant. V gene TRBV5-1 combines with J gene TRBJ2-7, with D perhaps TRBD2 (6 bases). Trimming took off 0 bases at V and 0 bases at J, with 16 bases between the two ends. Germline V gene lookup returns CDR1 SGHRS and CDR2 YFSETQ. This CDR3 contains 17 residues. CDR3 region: CASSLEVGRESSYEQYF. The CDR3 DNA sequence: TGCGCCAGCAGCTTGGAGGTCGGGCGGGAAAGCTCCTACGAGCAGTACTTC.

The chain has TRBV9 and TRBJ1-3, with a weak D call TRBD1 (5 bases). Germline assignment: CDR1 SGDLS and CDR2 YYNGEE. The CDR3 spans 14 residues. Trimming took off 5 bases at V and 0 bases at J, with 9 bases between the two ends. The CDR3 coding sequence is TGTGCCAGCAGAGGGGCGTCCTCTGGAAACACCATATATTTT. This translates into CASRGASSGNTIYF.

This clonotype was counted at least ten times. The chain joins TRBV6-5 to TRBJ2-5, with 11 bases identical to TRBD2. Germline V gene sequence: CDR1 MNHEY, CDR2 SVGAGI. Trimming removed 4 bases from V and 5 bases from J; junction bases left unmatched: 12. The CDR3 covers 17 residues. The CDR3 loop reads CASSLGLAASPGETQYF. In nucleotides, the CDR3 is TGTGCCAGCAGTTTGGGACTAGCGGCCTCTCCGGGGGAGACCCAGTACTTC.

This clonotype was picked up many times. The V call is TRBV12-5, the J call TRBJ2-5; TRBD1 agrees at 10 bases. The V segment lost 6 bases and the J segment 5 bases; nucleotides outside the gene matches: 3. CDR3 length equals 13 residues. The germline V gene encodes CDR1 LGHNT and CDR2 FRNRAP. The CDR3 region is CASGGDRGETQYF. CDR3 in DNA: TGTGCTAGTGGCGGGGACAGGGGCGAGACCCAGTACTTC.

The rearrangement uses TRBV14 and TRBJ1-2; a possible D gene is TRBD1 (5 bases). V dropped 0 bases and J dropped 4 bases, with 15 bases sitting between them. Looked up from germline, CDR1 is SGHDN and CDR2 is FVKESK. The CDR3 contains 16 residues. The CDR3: CASSQDRWTGGYGYTF. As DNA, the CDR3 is TGTGCCAGCAGCCAAGATCGATGGACTGGGGGCTATGGCTACACCTTC.

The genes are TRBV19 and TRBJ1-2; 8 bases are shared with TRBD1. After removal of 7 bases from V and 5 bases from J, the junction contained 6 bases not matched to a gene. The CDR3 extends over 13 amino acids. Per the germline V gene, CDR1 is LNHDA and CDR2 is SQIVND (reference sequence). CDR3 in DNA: TGTGCCAGTAAACGGGACAGGTTGTATGGCTACACCTTC. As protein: CASKRDRLYGYTF.

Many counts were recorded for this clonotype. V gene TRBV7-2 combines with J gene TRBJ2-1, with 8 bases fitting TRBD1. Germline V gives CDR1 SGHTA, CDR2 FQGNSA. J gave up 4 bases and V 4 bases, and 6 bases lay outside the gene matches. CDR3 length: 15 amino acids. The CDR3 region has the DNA TGTGCCAGCAGCTGGACCGGGACAGGTTACAATGAGCAGTTCTTC. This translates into CASSWTGTGYNEQFF.

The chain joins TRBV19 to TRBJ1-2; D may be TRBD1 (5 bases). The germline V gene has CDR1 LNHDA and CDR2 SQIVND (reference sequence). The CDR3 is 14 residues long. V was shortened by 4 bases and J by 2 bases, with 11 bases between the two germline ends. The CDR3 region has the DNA TGTGCCAGTAGTACGACAGCACTAAACTATGGCTACACCTTC. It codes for CASSTTALNYGYTF.

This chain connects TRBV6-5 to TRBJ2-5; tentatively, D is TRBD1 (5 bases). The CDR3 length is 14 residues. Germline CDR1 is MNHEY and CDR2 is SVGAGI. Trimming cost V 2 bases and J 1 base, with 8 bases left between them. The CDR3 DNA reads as TGTGCCAGCAGTTACGTAGGGGCCCAAGAGACCCAGTACTTC. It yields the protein CASSYVGAQETQYF.

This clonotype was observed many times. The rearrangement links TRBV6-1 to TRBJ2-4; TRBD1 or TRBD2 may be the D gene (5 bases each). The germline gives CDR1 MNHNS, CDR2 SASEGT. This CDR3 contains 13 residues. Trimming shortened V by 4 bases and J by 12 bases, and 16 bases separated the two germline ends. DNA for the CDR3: TGTGCCAGCAGTGTCCGGGACGCAAGGAGTCAGTACTTC. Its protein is CASSVRDARSQYF.

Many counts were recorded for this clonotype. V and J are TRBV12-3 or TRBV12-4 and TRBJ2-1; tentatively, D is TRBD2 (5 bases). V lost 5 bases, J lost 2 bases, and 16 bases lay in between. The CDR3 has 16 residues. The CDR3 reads CASSMSREGPYNEQFF. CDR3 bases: TGTGCCAGCAGTATGAGCCGGGAAGGCCCCTACAATGAGCAGTTCTTC.

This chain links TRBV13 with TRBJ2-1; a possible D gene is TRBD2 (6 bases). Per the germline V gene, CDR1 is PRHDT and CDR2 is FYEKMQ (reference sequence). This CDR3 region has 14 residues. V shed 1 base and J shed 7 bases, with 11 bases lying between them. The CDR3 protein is CASSLEEGWNEQFF. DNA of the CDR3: TGTGCCAGCAGCTTAGAGGAGGGCTGGAATGAGCAGTTCTTC.

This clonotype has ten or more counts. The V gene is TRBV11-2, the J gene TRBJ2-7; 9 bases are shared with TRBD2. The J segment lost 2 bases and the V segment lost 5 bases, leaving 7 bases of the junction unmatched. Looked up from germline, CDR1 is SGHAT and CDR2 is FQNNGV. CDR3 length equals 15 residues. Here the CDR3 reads CASSGLSGSTYEQYF. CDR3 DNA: TGTGCCAGCAGCGGGCTTAGCGGGAGCACCTACGAGCAGTACTTC.

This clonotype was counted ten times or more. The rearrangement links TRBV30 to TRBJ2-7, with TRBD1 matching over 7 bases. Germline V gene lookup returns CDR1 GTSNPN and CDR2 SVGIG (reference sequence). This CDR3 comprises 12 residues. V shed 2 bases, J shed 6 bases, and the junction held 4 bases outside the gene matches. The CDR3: CAWSTGAGEQYF. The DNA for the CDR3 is TGTGCCTGGAGTACAGGGGCGGGCGAGCAGTACTTC. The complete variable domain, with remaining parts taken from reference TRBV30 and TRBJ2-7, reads SQTIHQWPATLVQPVGSPLSLECTVEGTSNPNLYWYRQAAGRGLQLLFYSVGIGQISSEVPQNLSASRPQDRQFILSSKKLLLSDSGFYLCAWSTGAGEQYFGPGTRLTVT.